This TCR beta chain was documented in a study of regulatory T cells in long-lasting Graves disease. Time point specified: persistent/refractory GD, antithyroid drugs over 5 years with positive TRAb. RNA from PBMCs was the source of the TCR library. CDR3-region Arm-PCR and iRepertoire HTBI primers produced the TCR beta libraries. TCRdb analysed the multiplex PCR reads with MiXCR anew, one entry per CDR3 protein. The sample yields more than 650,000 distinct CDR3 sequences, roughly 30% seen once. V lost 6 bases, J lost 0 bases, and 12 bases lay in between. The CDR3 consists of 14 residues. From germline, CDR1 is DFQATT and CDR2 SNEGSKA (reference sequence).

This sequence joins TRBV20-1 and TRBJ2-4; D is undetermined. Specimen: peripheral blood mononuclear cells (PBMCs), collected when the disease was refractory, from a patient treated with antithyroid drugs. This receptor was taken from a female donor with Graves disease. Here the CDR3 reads CSAQASLAKNIQYF. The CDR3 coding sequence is TGCAGTGCGCAGGCGTCCCTAGCCAAAAACATTCAGTACTTC.